The sequence of this T cell receptor (beta chain) was determined in a study of control samples from healthy donors and cancer patients. The table came from immunoSEQ multiplex PCR; TCRdb's copy has only in-frame clones and leaves some out. Of over 150,000 clones listed, 95% to 96% are singletons. The CDR3 has 15 amino acids. V lost 4 bases to trimming and J lost 7 bases, with 17 bases between them. Germline values: CDR1 MNHEY, CDR2 SMNVEV (reference sequence). This clone was recorded once. The receptor's source is a woman between 25 and 40 years old in good health. The chain uses TRBV27 and TRBJ1-5; D is unresolved. Source material: blood. The CDR3 DNA reads as TGTGCCAGCAGTTCCTACCGGGCCTTAGGGCAGCCCCAGCATTTT. Translation gives CASSSYRALGQPQHF.